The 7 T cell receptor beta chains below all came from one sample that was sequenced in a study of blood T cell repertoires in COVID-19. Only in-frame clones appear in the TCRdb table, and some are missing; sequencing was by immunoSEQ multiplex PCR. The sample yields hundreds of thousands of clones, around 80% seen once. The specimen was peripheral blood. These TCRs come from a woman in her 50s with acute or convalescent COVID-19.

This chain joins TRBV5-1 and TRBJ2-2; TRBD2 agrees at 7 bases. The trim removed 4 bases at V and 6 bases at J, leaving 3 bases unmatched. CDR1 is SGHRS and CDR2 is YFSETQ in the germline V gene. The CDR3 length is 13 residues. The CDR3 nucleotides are TGCGCCAGCAGCCGGGGGGTACCCGGGGAGCTGTTTTTT. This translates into CASSRGVPGELFF.

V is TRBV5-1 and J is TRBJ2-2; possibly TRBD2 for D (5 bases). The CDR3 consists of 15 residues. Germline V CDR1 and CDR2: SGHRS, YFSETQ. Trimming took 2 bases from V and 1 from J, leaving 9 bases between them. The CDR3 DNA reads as TGCGCCAGCAGCTTTCCCCGGGGGAACACCGGGGAGCTGTTTTTT. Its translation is CASSFPRGNTGELFF.

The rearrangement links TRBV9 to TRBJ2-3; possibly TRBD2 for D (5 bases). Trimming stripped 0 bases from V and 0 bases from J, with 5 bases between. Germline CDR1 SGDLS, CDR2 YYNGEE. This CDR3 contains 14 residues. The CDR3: CASSVGRSTDTQYF. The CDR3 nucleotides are TGTGCCAGCAGCGTAGGGAGGAGCACAGATACGCAGTATTTT.

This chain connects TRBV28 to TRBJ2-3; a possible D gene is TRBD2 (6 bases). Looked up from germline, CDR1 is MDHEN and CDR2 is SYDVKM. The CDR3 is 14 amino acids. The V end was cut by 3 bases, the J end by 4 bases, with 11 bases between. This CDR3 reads CASSLGGVPDTQYF. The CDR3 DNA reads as TGTGCCAGCAGTTTGGGGGGTGTTCCAGATACGCAGTATTTT.

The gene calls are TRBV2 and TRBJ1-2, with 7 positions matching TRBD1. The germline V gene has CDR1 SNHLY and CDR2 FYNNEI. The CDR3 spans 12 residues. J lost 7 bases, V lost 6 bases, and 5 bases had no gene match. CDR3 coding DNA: TGTGCCAGCAGCAATAACAGGGGTGGCTACACCTTC. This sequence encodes CASSNNRGGYTF.

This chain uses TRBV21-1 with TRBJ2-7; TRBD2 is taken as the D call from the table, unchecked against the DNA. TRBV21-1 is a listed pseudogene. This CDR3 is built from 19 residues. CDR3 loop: CASSNPPPGTSDHSYEQYF. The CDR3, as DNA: TGTGCCAGCAGCAACCCGCCCCCAGGGACTAGCGATCACTCCTACGAGCAGTACTTC.

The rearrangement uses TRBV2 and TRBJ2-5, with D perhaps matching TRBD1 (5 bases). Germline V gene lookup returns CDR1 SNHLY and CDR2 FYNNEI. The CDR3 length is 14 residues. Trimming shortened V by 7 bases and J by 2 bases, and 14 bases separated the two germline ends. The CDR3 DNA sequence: TGTGCCAGCAAGGGGATGGCAAATCAAGAGACCCAGTACTTC. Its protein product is CASKGMANQETQYF.